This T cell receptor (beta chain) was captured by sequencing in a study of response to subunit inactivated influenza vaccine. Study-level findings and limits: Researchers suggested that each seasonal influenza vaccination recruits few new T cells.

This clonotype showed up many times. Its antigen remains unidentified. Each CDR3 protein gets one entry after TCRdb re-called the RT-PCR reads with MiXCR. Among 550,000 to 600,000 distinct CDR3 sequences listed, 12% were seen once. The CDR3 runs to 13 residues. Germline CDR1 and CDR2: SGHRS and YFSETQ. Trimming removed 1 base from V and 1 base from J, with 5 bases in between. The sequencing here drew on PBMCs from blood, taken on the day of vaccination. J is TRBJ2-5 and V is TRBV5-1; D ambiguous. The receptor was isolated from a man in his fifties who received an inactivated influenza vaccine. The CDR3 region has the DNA TGCGCCAGCAGCTTGACTGTCCAAGAGACCCAGTACTTC. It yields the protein CASSLTVQETQYF.